This TCR beta chain was documented in a study of CD8+CD57+ T cells in acquired aplastic anemia. Patients picked for sequencing had shown CD8+CD57+ cell expansion detected by flow cytometry. The use of genomic DNA as template underpinned the TCR beta VDJ and CDR3 profiling. A single record per CDR3 protein comes from TCRdb applying MiXCR to the reads. The sample contains some 200,000 distinct CDR3 sequences, 60% to 80% of which appear only once. Germline V gene data show CDR1 as LNHNV and CDR2 as YYDKDF (reference sequence). The CDR3 extends over 15 amino acids. Trimming left V 3 bases short and J 5 bases short, with 13 bases between.

Sequenced sample: sorted CD4+, CD8+, or CD8+CD57+ T cells (not recorded which) from PBMCs. The clonotype comes from a human donor with aplastic anemia. The rearrangement links TRBV15 to TRBJ2-2, with TRBD1 as a possible D gene (5 bases). CDR3 coding DNA: TGTGCCACCAGCAGTCAGGGATTTGGTACCGGGGAGCTGTTTTTT. It encodes CATSSQGFGTGELFF.